The rows below give T cell receptor beta chains drawn from one sample of a study of shared clonotypes between healthy human individuals. Clones were read by immunoSEQ multiplex PCR, and TCRdb kept only the in-frame ones, dropping some. The sample contains some 2,000,000 clones, approximately 95% of which appear only once. Sequencing was performed on naive CD4+ T cells sorted from blood. All receptors derive from a young man in good health. CDR3s include the opening cysteine and the closing phenylalanine or tryptophan. A D gene is named only where the DNA matches it firmly. For some rows the clone size is stated as once, few or many, or as a class when expanded; others skip it.

size | J | D | V | DNA | CDR3
- | TRBJ2-2 | - | TRBV7-2 | TGTGCCAGCAGCCTGACAGGATCGAACACCGGGGAGCTGTTTTTT | CASSLTGSNTGELFF
once | TRBJ2-5 | - | TRBV15 | TGTGCCACCAGCAGAGACAGCGGCCAAGAGACCCAGTACTTC | CATSRDSGQETQYF
- | TRBJ2-6 | - | TRBV6-5 | TGTGCCAGCACGCGAGGGGCCTCTGGGGCCAACGTCCTGACTTTC | CASTRGASGANVLTF
- | TRBJ1-2 | - | TRBV6-5 | TGTGCCAGCAGTTGGGCAGGGGTCGGTGGCTACACCTTC | CASSWAGVGGYTF
- | TRBJ1-5 | - | TRBV7-9 | TGTGCCAGCAGTTTTTCGACGGGGGCCCCCGGACCCCAGCATTTT | CASSFSTGAPGPQHF
- | TRBJ2-2 | - | TRBV9 | TGTGCCAGCAGCGTAGGCTCACAGAACACCGGGGAGCTGTTTTTT | CASSVGSQNTGELFF
once | TRBJ1-2 | - | TRBV28 | TGTGCCAGCAGTTTATCCGTCACTTATGGCTACACCTTC | CASSLSVTYGYTF
- | TRBJ2-3 | TRBD2 | TRBV2 | TGTGCCAGCATCCTTAGCGGGGAGGGGGGTGGTACGCAGTATTTT | CASILSGEGGGTQYF
- | TRBJ1-6 | TRBD1 | TRBV2 | TGTGCCAGCAGTGAAGTGGGGGGCAGGGGGTTTGGTTCACCCCTCCACTTT | CASSEVGGRGFGSPLHF
- | TRBJ2-3 | TRBD2 | TRBV7-2 | TGTGCCAGCAGCGAAAGACTAGCGGGGGGGCCTGGAGATACGCAGTATTTT | CASSERLAGGPGDTQYF
once | TRBJ1-4 | - | TRBV15 | TGTGCCACCAGCAGAGAGGGGGCCCACTCTAATGAAAAACTGTTTTTT | CATSREGAHSNEKLFF
- | TRBJ1-2 | TRBD1 | TRBV19 | TGTGCCAGTAGTCCCGCCGGGACAGGGGCCGTCTATGGCTACACCTTC | CASSPAGTGAVYGYTF
- | TRBJ2-2 | TRBD1 | TRBV6-1 | TGTGCCAGCAGCGAAAGAACAGGGGTCTACACCGGGGAGCTGTTTTTT | CASSERTGVYTGELFF
- | TRBJ1-5 | - | TRBV28 | TGTGCCAGCAGCCATCCCAAAAAGGGGGGTGAATCCAATCAGCCCCAGCATTTT | CASSHPKKGGESNQPQHF
- | TRBJ1-6 | TRBD1 | TRBV6-5 | TGTGCCAGCAGTTCGGGACAGTCAAATTCACCCCTCCACTTT | CASSSGQSNSPLHF
- | TRBJ1-1 | TRBD1 | TRBV10-2 | TGCGCCAGCAGTGCGATCAGGGACAGTGAAGCTTTCTTT | CASSAIRDSEAFF
- | TRBJ2-2 | - | TRBV6-6 | TGTGCCAGCAGTCAAGAAGGGACGAGGAACACCGGGGAGCTGTTTTTT | CASSQEGTRNTGELFF
- | TRBJ1-1 | TRBD1 | TRBV5-5 | TGTGCCAGCAGCTTGACAGGGGGGACTGAAGCTTTCTTT | CASSLTGGTEAFF
- | TRBJ2-1 | TRBD2 | TRBV6-1 | TGTGCCAGCAGTGTTATACTAGCGGGTTCTAATGAGCAGTTCTTC | CASSVILAGSNEQFF
- | TRBJ1-2 | - | TRBV18 | TGTGCCAGCTCACAGACGACTGGGAACTATGGCTACACCTTC | CASSQTTGNYGYTF
- | TRBJ2-4 | TRBD1 | TRBV19 | TGTGCCAGTACTTCACAGGGGAACATTCAGTACTTC | CASTSQGNIQYF
- | TRBJ2-1 | TRBD2 | TRBV14 | TGTGCCAGCAGCTTCCGGACTAGCGGGAGTGGGAATGAGCAGTTCTTC | CASSFRTSGSGNEQFF
- | TRBJ1-1 | TRBD1 | TRBV18 | TGTGCCAGCTCACCTTTGTCAGGGGGAAACACTGAAGCTTTCTTT | CASSPLSGGNTEAFF
- | TRBJ2-7 | - | TRBV9 | TGTGCCAGCAGCGTATCTGGTGAAGGGGGGTACGAGCAGTACTTC | CASSVSGEGGYEQYF
- | TRBJ2-7 | - | TRBV6-5 | TGTGCCAGCAGCCGCGGACCGGGCTACGAGCAGTACTTC | CASSRGPGYEQYF
- | TRBJ2-2 | TRBD2 | TRBV6-1 | TGTGCCGGAAGGACTAGCGTAGACACCGGGGAGCTGTTTTTT | CAGRTSVDTGELFF
- | TRBJ2-5 | TRBD2 | TRBV5-1 | TGCGCCAGCAGCTTCAGGAGGCTAGCGGGAGTAGAGACCCAGTACTTC | CASSFRRLAGVETQYF
once | TRBJ2-1 | TRBD1 | TRBV30 | TGTGCCTGGAGTGTACGGACAGGCGGGGAGCAGTTCTTC | CAWSVRTGGEQFF
- | TRBJ2-3 | TRBD2 | TRBV25-1 | TGTGCCAGCAGTGATTACGGGGGGATGGGCACAGATACGCAGTATTTT | CASSDYGGMGTDTQYF
- | TRBJ2-2 | - | TRBV5-8 | TGTGCCAGCAGAAGACGGGCCGCGAACACCGGGGAGCTGTTTTTT | CASRRRAANTGELFF
- | TRBJ1-5 | TRBD1 | TRBV30 | TGTGCCTGGAGCGTTAGGACAGGGGGTAATCAGCCCCAGCATTTT | CAWSVRTGGNQPQHF
- | TRBJ1-1 | TRBD1 | TRBV7-9 | TGTGCCAGCAGCTTAGGGGAGGGGGCCCTGAACACTGAAGCTTTCTTT | CASSLGEGALNTEAFF
once | TRBJ2-2 | TRBD2 | TRBV7-2 | TGTGCCAGCAGCTTTGGGGACTACAACACCGGGGAGCTGTTTTTT | CASSFGDYNTGELFF
once | TRBJ2-5 | - | TRBV5-1 | TGCGCCAGCAGCCAGACGGGGGGCAGAGAGACCCAGTACTTC | CASSQTGGRETQYF
- | TRBJ2-4 | - | TRBV6-1 | TGTGCCAGCAGTATTGGATCAGGTAGAAACATTCAGTACTTC | CASSIGSGRNIQYF
once | TRBJ2-2 | TRBD1 | TRBV30 | TGTGCCTGGAGCGTGACAGGGCGGAATGACGCCGGGGAGCTGTTTTTT | CAWSVTGRNDAGELFF
- | TRBJ2-1 | - | TRBV19 | TGTGCCAGTAGTCCTATAGCGGCTAATGAGCAGTTCTTC | CASSPIAANEQFF
- | TRBJ2-7 | - | TRBV5-1 | TGCGCCAGCAGCTTGGCTGAGCTACGAGTTGCCGTGGCCTACGAGCAGTACTTC | CASSLAELRVAVAYEQYF
- | TRBJ1-2 | - | TRBV30 | TGTGCCTGGAGTGTAGAGGGGGATGGCGGCTACACCTTC | CAWSVEGDGGYTF
- | TRBJ2-5 | - | TRBV6-1 | TGTGCCAGCACTTTCCCGGGGGAGACCCAGTACTTC | CASTFPGETQYF
- | TRBJ2-1 | - | TRBV7-6 | TGTGCCAGCAGCTTAGGCTCTTGGGGGGATGAGCAGTTCTTC | CASSLGSWGDEQFF
once | TRBJ2-3 | TRBD2 | TRBV7-2 | TGTGCCAGCAGCGTCGGGACTAGCGGTCGCACAGATACGCAGTATTTT | CASSVGTSGRTDTQYF
- | TRBJ2-1 | TRBD2 | TRBV15 | TGTGCCACCAGCAGAGGTGGACTAGCTCTTGAGCAGTTCTTC | CATSRGGLALEQFF
few | TRBJ2-7 | TRBD1 | TRBV19 | TGTGCCAGTAGTTCCCGGGACAGGACCTACGAGCAGTACTTC | CASSSRDRTYEQYF
- | TRBJ2-7 | - | TRBV5-4 | TGTGCCAGCAGTATTGGACAGCTTTCCTACGAGCAGTACTTC | CASSIGQLSYEQYF
- | TRBJ2-1 | - | TRBV5-6 | TGTGCCAGCAGCTTGGGGTTAGGAACACAAAATCCTTACAATGAGCAGTTCTTC | CASSLGLGTQNPYNEQFF
- | TRBJ1-4 | - | TRBV30 | TGTGCCTGGAAGGGGGGAAGTCGGGAAAAACTGTTTTTT | CAWKGGSREKLFF